These T cell receptor beta chains were read from a single sample in a study of Graves' ophthalmopathy and Graves' hyperthyroidism. In TCRdb, the multiplex PCR reads were re-called with MiXCR into one record per CDR3 protein. The sample lists around 1,200,000 distinct CDR3 sequences, about two fifths seen once, with around 10% in the top ten. The sample was peripheral blood or thyroid tissue (not recorded which). These receptor sequences come from an adult man with Graves' hyperthyroidism. Each CDR3 is given with its conserved first and last residue. The order of the fields is J gene, CDR3 length, V gene, CDR3 protein.

TRBJ2-7 | 13 | TRBV20-1 | CSARTRRGDEQYF
TRBJ1-3 | 17 | TRBV10-2 | CASSQAGSLRTGNTIYF
TRBJ2-7 | 15 | TRBV20-1 | CSAGRFGRASYEQYF
TRBJ1-1 | 16 | TRBV20-1 | CSAREDRGIEGTEAFF
TRBJ1-6 | 16 | TRBV4-3 | CASSQEEGQANSPLHF
TRBJ1-2 | 14 | TRBV5-1 | CASTEGGEGYGYTF
TRBJ1-4 | 13 | TRBV2 | CASSEEQTEKLFF
TRBJ1-2 | 14 | TRBV20-1 | CSAIVGGLLGGYTF
TRBJ2-2 | 12 | TRBV24-1 | CAVQGETGELFF
TRBJ2-5 | 15 | TRBV6-5 | CASTLRGQGGETQYF
TRBJ2-5 | 17 | TRBV10-3 | CANAGTGGPSGVETQYF
TRBJ1-2 | 13 | TRBV7-9 | CASSLSGLSGYTF
TRBJ1-1 | 15 | TRBV7-9 | CASSYRQGRGTEAFF
TRBJ1-1 | 15 | TRBV7-3 | CASSPRNAPNTEAFF
TRBJ1-5 | 16 | TRBV19 | CASSPGAYGSNQPQHF